The entry below describes one T cell receptor (beta chain). The antigen is not known. The CDR3 ends on some other residue instead of the conserved phenylalanine or tryptophan, so this is likely a read error. V was clipped by 4 bases and J by 5 bases, with 11 bases between them. Per germline, CDR1 MNHEY and CDR2 SMNVEV (reference sequence). The CDR3 totals 13 residues. This sample is drawn from a study of T cell repertoires in cytomegalovirus infection. Study details: An indication of both CMV infection and matching HLA type came from public TCR beta signatures.

TCRdb re-called the reads with MiXCR, one entry per CDR3 protein. The table has 360,000 or so distinct CDR3 sequences, nearly 35% seen once. The source material was cultured PBMCs, sampled from culture after CMV antigen stimulation. V is TRBV27 and J is TRBJ2-5, with D possibly matching TRBD2 (6 bases). The clonotype was recovered from a human donor in good health (CMV status not recorded). Some clones in this sample may be carry-over from other donors' samples. CDR3 amino acids: CASSWRLEETQYL. CDR3 bases: TGTGCCAGCAGTTGGAGACTAGAGGAGACCCAGTACCTC.